This TCR beta chain was recorded in a study of cytomegalovirus exposure and HLA in healthy donors. The PCR used 60 Vbeta and 13 Jbeta primers. Repertoires were generated with immunoSEQ multiplex PCR, while TCRdb's copy carries only in-frame clones and drops some. The table for this sample gives about 79,000 clones. CDR1 and CDR2 (germline): ENHRY, SYGVKD. V lost 5 bases and J 8 bases, leaving 18 bases between the germline ends. The CDR3 contains 14 residues. The sequenced sample consisted of PBMCs. The chain employs TRBV10-3 and TRBJ1-2; D perhaps matches TRBD1 (6 bases). This TCR came from a man aged 25-45 years in good health and CMV-seronegative. The CDR3 DNA is TGTGCCATCAGTTTGGAAGGGGGGGGTGGCGGCTACACCTTC. Translation: CAISLEGGGGGYTF.